This T cell receptor beta chain derives from a study of shared clonotypes between healthy human individuals. Across the whole study: Three plates were used per donor for CD4 naive, three for CD4 memory, two for CD8 naive and one for CD8 memory. Findings of the study overall: All-four-donor shared clonotypes had higher generation probabilities than non-shared clonotypes did. The genetic and exposure-history diversity represented was limited by few donors.

Clones were read by immunoSEQ multiplex PCR, and TCRdb kept only the in-frame ones, dropping some. The data show around 720,000 clones, around four fifths seen once. The CDR3 runs to 17 residues. Germline-derived CDR1 and CDR2 are MDHEN and SYDVKM. V lost 2 bases to trimming and J lost 2 bases, with 18 bases between them. A word on this clone: As yet, its antigen is unknown.

Sequenced sample: memory CD4+ T cells sorted from blood. The subset denotes: CD45RA-negative fraction. The sequence came from a young woman in good health. This chain joins TRBV28 and TRBJ1-1; D remains ambiguous. Here the CDR3 reads CASSLAPPRAANTEAFF. The CDR3 nucleotides read TGTGCCAGCAGTTTAGCCCCTCCTAGGGCCGCTAACACTGAAGCTTTCTTT.